The rows below give T cell receptor beta chains drawn from one sample of a study of blood T cell repertoires in COVID-19. The table came from immunoSEQ multiplex PCR; TCRdb's copy has only in-frame clones and leaves some out. The sample has about 400,000 clones; roughly 87% are singletons. Sequencing was done on a sample of PBMCs or T cells enriched from blood (not recorded which). Source of these receptors: a woman aged 18 to 35 with acute COVID-19. Each CDR3 is given with its conserved first and last residue.

V: TRBV7-2
J: TRBJ1-2
CDR3: CASSPGTGGAAYGYTF

V: TRBV5-1
J: TRBJ1-5
CDR3: CASSTGTGVGQPQHF

V: TRBV6-2/TRBV6-3
J: TRBJ2-7
CDR3: CASSPRLEQYF

V: TRBV1
J: TRBJ2-1
CDR3: CTSSQKRVQDNEQFF

V: TRBV6-2/TRBV6-3
J: TRBJ1-1
CDR3: CASSYPAGNTEAFF

V: TRBV5-4
J: TRBJ2-7
CDR3: CASSFLISGEQYF

V: TRBV4-1
J: TRBJ1-1
CDR3: CASSQGFNSKTANTEAFF

V: TRBV19
J: TRBJ1-6
CDR3: CASSSQGSYNSPLHF

V: TRBV3-1/TRBV3-2
J: TRBJ2-5
CDR3: CASSQDLVRGALQETQYF

V: TRBV12-3/TRBV12-4
J: TRBJ1-2
CDR3: CASTLTGAYGYTF

V: TRBV2
J: TRBJ2-5
CDR3: CASSVDYQETQYF

V: TRBV3-1/TRBV3-2
J: TRBJ1-2
CDR3: CASSQRFRDPLGGGYTF

V: TRBV27
J: TRBJ1-1
CDR3: CASRSRSGKNTEAFF

V: TRBV2
J: TRBJ2-1
CDR3: CASSKAGGPGEQFF

V: TRBV27
J: TRBJ2-7
CDR3: CASSLGGNTREQYF

V: TRBV10-1
J: TRBJ1-1
CDR3: CASRRGTEAFF

V: TRBV6-5
J: TRBJ2-7
CDR3: CASSYSADGSYEQYF

V: TRBV29-1
J: TRBJ1-1
CDR3: CSVRGKNTEAFF

V: TRBV7-2
J: TRBJ2-1
CDR3: CASKLAGAINEQFF

V: TRBV4-2
J: TRBJ2-2
CDR3: CASRGTGGIAGELFF

V: TRBV5-1
J: TRBJ1-1
CDR3: CASSPPRRQGSTEAFF

V: TRBV18
J: TRBJ2-1
CDR3: CASTRLAGGLSGEQFF

V: TRBV2
J: TRBJ2-7
CDR3: CASSECRTGSDRGFCHEQYF

V: TRBV7-2
J: TRBJ2-1
CDR3: CASSRGLATNEQFF

V: TRBV18
J: TRBJ1-2
CDR3: CASSPITRSYEAPGYTF

V: TRBV5-1
J: TRBJ2-1
CDR3: CASSLAGNEQFF

V: TRBV7-9
J: TRBJ2-1
CDR3: CASSLPGTSYNEQFF

V: TRBV11-2
J: TRBJ2-5
CDR3: CASSAGQGQETQYF

V: TRBV9
J: TRBJ1-5
CDR3: CASRKQQGDIPNQPQHF

V: TRBV28
J: TRBJ2-7
CDR3: CASSLPYYEQYF

V: TRBV5-6
J: TRBJ2-2
CDR3: CASSWHTGELFF

V: TRBV19
J: TRBJ2-2
CDR3: CASTSGTSGRYTGELFF

V: TRBV7-2
J: TRBJ1-6
CDR3: CASSLAGTGGHSPLHF

V: TRBV3-1/TRBV3-2
J: TRBJ2-3
CDR3: CASSQDPGGTDTQYF

V: TRBV7-8
J: TRBJ2-7
CDR3: CASSRAGTSSYEQYF

V: TRBV3-1/TRBV3-2
J: TRBJ2-1
CDR3: CASSQGLAGGFGEQFF

V: TRBV4-1
J: TRBJ1-4
CDR3: CASSQWRGEKLFF

V: TRBV6-5
J: TRBJ2-7
CDR3: CASSYSGQGYEQYF

V: TRBV25-1
J: TRBJ1-6
CDR3: CASSAAGTEYNSPLHF

V: TRBV7-2
J: TRBJ1-4
CDR3: CASSSRTVRNEKLFF

V: TRBV10-3
J: TRBJ2-7
CDR3: CATLLAGAGEQYF

V: TRBV27
J: TRBJ1-2
CDR3: CASSLFAGSPDGYTF

V: TRBV7-3
J: TRBJ1-2
CDR3: CASSQHTGSGGYTF

V: TRBV12-2
J: TRBJ1-1
CDR3: CASRSGQSNTEAFF

V: TRBV29-1
J: TRBJ1-6
CDR3: CSVAEVDYNSPLHF

V: TRBV11-3
J: TRBJ2-5
CDR3: CASSQGTAGGTQYF

V: TRBV28
J: TRBJ1-2
CDR3: CASSTHDFDRGSGYTF

V: TRBV7-2
J: TRBJ1-5
CDR3: CASSLGNSGNQPQHF

V: TRBV12-5
J: TRBJ1-1
CDR3: CASGLARQPGQPGLLGDGTEAFF

V: TRBV11-2
J: TRBJ2-5
CDR3: CASSRTGGPLRETQYF

V: TRBV5-1
J: TRBJ1-1
CDR3: CASSFDVLGQMNTEAFF

V: TRBV13
J: TRBJ2-1
CDR3: CASSTSGRAKYNEQFF

V: TRBV19
J: TRBJ1-1
CDR3: CASSSLGAGATEAFF

V: TRBV5-1
J: TRBJ2-5
CDR3: CASSLGGPKETQYF

V: TRBV7-9
J: TRBJ2-7
CDR3: CASSFVGTGNYEQYF

V: TRBV6-5
J: TRBJ1-2
CDR3: CASSSPGRGRYGYTF

V: TRBV5-3
J: TRBJ1-5
CDR3: CARSLAGVNNQPQHF

V: TRBV27
J: TRBJ1-2
CDR3: CASSPRFRVGAYGYTF

V: TRBV24-1
J: TRBJ2-3
CDR3: CATQSSTDTQYF

V: TRBV10-3
J: TRBJ2-2
CDR3: CAISGELEGYGGELFF